This TCR beta chain was identified during a study of blood T cell repertoires in COVID-19 (dated by TCRdb to the early 2020s). Some background on the complete study: Collaborator samples came from the United States, Italy and Spain and covered acute and convalescent phases of COVID-19. Sample metadata almost always included a de-identified subject ID, COVID-19 status, age in years and sex. Where HLA class I and class II types were available, the types were taken from metadata supplied by the sample provider, not from assay-based typing. A freely available public database, intended as a resource for researchers studying the immune response to SARS-CoV-2, is where the repertoires were released. Deeply sampled blood TCRbeta repertoires from subjects exposed to, actively infected with, or recovered from COVID-19 were included in the dataset. The material from the prospective study consisted of cDNA or gDNA derived from T cells, B-cell-depleted T cells, or PBMCs. The samples were drawn from the first 160 participants of the ongoing ImmuneRACE study and from 1,254 subjects provided by 6 global collaborators. What the research found in general, with its limitations: How much clinical and demographic metadata was included differed by source and by participant, and the metadata was provided uncurated.

The collaborating institutions used their own protocols to collect whole blood in K2EDTA tubes. For TCRbeta analysis, collaborators shipped samples as frozen whole blood, isolated PBMCs, or DNA extracted from either of those sample types. Germline trimming: 5 bases from V, 12 bases from J; junction bases outside gene matches: 9. The germline V gene provides CDR1 MGHDK and CDR2 SYGVNS. The CDR3 spans 13 residues, from the cysteine through the phenylalanine. Just the 39-base CDR3 DNA is kept, in frame starting at base 1. With regard to this clone: Its target antigen remains unknown. Base qualities are missing; no much larger clone stands one base away.

The immunoSEQ Assay, a bias-controlled multiplex PCR, was used to amplify TCRbeta CDR3 regions from genomic DNA. The study's own analysis went as follows. The number of nucleated cells in each sample was estimated from the amplification of reference gene primers within the assay. Sequence reads were collapsed and filtered to measure the absolute abundance of every unique TCRbeta CDR3 rearrangement. Productive Simpson clonality was computed per sample as the square root of Simpson's diversity index over productive rearrangements. TCRdb's version of the immuneACCESS table is confined to in-frame rearrangements and falls short of the full clone set. An unresolved V gene accounts for under half of the shortfall where checked; the remainder is of unknown origin. V, J and clone size are those of that table, while D and trimming were read from the DNA. The sample yields more than 95,000 clones; around 81% were counted once. Of the sample, roughly 12% is held by the ten largest clones.

Source material: peripheral blood. The rearranged chain carries TRBV25-1 and TRBJ1-2; 10 central bases correspond to TRBD1. The receptor's source is a man between 60 and 75 years old with acute or convalescent COVID-19. The DNA is TGTGCCAGCAGTAGAGGGACAGGGGAGGTTGACACCTTC. It encodes CASSRGTGEVDTF.